The 12 T cell receptor beta chains in this list originate from one sample, sequenced in a study of blood T cells in healthy people across ages. For the second PCR, which ran for roughly 7 to 11 cycles, a sample-barcoded 5' primer and a J-beta primer mix were used. MiXCR, run by TCRdb on the 5' RACE reads, gives a single entry per CDR3 protein. The data hold around 850,000 distinct CDR3 sequences, with roughly 40% observed a single time. Sequenced: blood. The receptors were gathered from a man aged 18 to 30 in good health.

This clonotype occurred many times. The V call is TRBV4-3, the J call TRBJ2-1; the D is unclear. V was shortened by 0 bases and J by 5 bases, with 8 bases between the two germline ends. The CDR3 loop spans 14 amino acids. CDR1 and CDR2 from the germline V gene are LGHNA and YSLEER. The DNA for the CDR3 is TGCGCCAGCAGCCAAGATGGTGTCAACAATGAGCAGTTCTTC. This gives the protein CASSQDGVNNEQFF.

This clonotype was detected many times. This sequence joins TRBV7-9 and TRBJ1-2, with a possible D match to TRBD1 (6 bases). The CDR3 runs to 13 residues. Trimming pared 1 base from V and 8 bases from J, leaving 11 bases between. From germline, CDR1 is SEHNR and CDR2 FQNEAQ (reference sequence). The CDR3 protein is CASSLGQGTGYTF. CDR3 DNA: TGTGCCAGCAGCTTAGGCCAGGGGACGGGCTACACCTTC.

This chain joins TRBV2 and TRBJ2-7; 8 bases map to TRBD1. CDR3 length: 14 amino acids. Germline trimming cut 0 bases from V and 3 bases from J; bases unmatched to any gene: 1. In germline, CDR1 is SNHLY, CDR2 FYNNEI. The CDR3 sequence is CASSEAGTGYEQYF. As DNA, the CDR3 is TGTGCCAGCAGTGAAGCGGGGACAGGCTACGAGCAGTACTTC. The variable domain in full, with the rest retrieved from reference TRBV2 and TRBJ2-7, is EPEVTQTPSHQVTQMGQEVILRCVPISNHLYFYWYRQILGQKVEFLVSFYNNEISEKSEIFDDQFSVERPDGSNFTLKIRSTKLEDSAMYFCASSEAGTGYEQYFGPGTRLTVT.

This clonotype has just a few counts. The genes are TRBV20-1 and TRBJ1-2; TRBD1 matches at 8 bases. This CDR3 is built from 13 residues. Germline CDR1 DFQATT, CDR2 SNEGSKA (reference sequence). In DNA, the CDR3 is TGCAGAGCCTCAGGGGGCTTGAACTATGGCTACACCTTC. It codes for CRASGGLNYGYTF.

This clonotype was seen many times. J is TRBJ1-4 and V is TRBV14; unclear D gene. The V gene's germline CDR1 is SGHDN and CDR2 FVKESK. V lost 1 base, J lost 8 bases, and 14 bases lay in between. There are 15 residues in the CDR3. CDR3 bases: TGTGCCAGCAGCCAAGTTCAGGAAAGGTCGGAAAAACTGTTTTTT. Translated, it gives CASSQVQERSEKLFF.

This chain connects TRBV2 to TRBJ2-3; D gene unclear. This CDR3 region has 13 residues. V lost 4 bases, J lost 2 bases, and 7 bases lay in between. In germline, CDR1 is SNHLY, CDR2 FYNNEI. The CDR3 reads CASSVLDTDTQYF. In DNA form, the CDR3 reads TGTGCCAGCAGTGTTTTGGACACAGATACGCAGTATTTT.

This chain's CDR3 is CASSFTGEGTQYF. The CDR3 DNA reads TGTGCCAGCAGCTTTACAGGGGAAGGGACCCAGTACTTC. The genes are TRBV5-4 and TRBJ2-5; 7 nucleotides align to TRBD1. CDR3 length equals 13 residues. Germline V CDR1 and CDR2: SGHNT, YYREEE (reference sequence). Trimming cost V 2 bases and J 7 bases; bases outside gene matches: 5.

The rearrangement uses TRBV29-1 and TRBJ1-1, with 7 nucleotides matching TRBD1. Germline V gene sequence: CDR1 SQVTM, CDR2 ANQGSEA. With V trimmed by 4 bases and J by 3 bases, 5 bases remained unmatched. The CDR3 covers 13 residues. The CDR3 reads CSVVEGADTEAFF. Written as DNA, the CDR3 is TGCAGCGTTGTGGAGGGGGCGGACACTGAAGCTTTCTTT.

This chain connects TRBV24-1 to TRBJ2-2; 7 positions match TRBD1. V dropped 6 bases and J dropped 5; count of bases not matched to a gene: 5. The CDR3 length is 14 residues. Germline lookup yields CDR1 KGHDR and CDR2 SFDVKD. In nucleotides, the CDR3 is TGTGCCACCAGTATCACAGGGGAGACCGGGGAGCTGTTTTTT. Residues: CATSITGETGELFF.

This clonotype was detected a few times. The chain is built from TRBV5-6 and TRBJ2-4; 8 bases line up with TRBD1. Looked up from germline, CDR1 is SGHDT and CDR2 is YYEEEE. The J segment lost 0 bases and the V segment lost 5 bases, leaving 16 bases of the junction unmatched. The CDR3 sequence is 19 residues long. DNA for the CDR3: TGTGCCAGCAGGATTATGACAGGGGACGCGATAGTAGCCAAAAACATTCAGTACTTC. Amino acid sequence: CASRIMTGDAIVAKNIQYF.

As concerns this clonotype: Mismatch with germline at one junction end may stem from a read error. V gene TRBV20-1 combines with J gene TRBJ1-4; D is uncertain. CDR1 and CDR2 from the germline V gene are DFQATT and SNEGSKA (reference sequence). CDR3 length equals 15 residues. The CDR3: CSARGFGELDEKPFF. CDR3 nucleotide sequence: TGCAGTGCTAGAGGCTTTGGGGAACTTGATGAAAAACCGTTTTTT.

This clonotype was picked up many times. The rearrangement joins TRBV9 to TRBJ2-1, with D perhaps TRBD2 (7 bases). Deletions cut 0 bases from V and 7 bases from J, with 23 bases between. This CDR3 comprises 18 residues. The germline V gene has CDR1 SGDLS and CDR2 YYNGEE. As DNA, the CDR3 is TGTGCCAGCAGCGTAGGTCGAGGAGGACGGGGGGCCACTAATGAGCAGTTCTTC. Protein product: CASSVGRGGRGATNEQFF. The full variable domain, completed using reference TRBV9 and TRBJ2-1, is DSGVTQTPKHLITATGQRVTLRCSPRSGDLSVYWYQQSLDQGLQFLIQYYNGEERAKGNILERFSAQQFPDLHSELNLSSLELGDSALYFCASSVGRGGRGATNEQFFGPGTRLTVL.